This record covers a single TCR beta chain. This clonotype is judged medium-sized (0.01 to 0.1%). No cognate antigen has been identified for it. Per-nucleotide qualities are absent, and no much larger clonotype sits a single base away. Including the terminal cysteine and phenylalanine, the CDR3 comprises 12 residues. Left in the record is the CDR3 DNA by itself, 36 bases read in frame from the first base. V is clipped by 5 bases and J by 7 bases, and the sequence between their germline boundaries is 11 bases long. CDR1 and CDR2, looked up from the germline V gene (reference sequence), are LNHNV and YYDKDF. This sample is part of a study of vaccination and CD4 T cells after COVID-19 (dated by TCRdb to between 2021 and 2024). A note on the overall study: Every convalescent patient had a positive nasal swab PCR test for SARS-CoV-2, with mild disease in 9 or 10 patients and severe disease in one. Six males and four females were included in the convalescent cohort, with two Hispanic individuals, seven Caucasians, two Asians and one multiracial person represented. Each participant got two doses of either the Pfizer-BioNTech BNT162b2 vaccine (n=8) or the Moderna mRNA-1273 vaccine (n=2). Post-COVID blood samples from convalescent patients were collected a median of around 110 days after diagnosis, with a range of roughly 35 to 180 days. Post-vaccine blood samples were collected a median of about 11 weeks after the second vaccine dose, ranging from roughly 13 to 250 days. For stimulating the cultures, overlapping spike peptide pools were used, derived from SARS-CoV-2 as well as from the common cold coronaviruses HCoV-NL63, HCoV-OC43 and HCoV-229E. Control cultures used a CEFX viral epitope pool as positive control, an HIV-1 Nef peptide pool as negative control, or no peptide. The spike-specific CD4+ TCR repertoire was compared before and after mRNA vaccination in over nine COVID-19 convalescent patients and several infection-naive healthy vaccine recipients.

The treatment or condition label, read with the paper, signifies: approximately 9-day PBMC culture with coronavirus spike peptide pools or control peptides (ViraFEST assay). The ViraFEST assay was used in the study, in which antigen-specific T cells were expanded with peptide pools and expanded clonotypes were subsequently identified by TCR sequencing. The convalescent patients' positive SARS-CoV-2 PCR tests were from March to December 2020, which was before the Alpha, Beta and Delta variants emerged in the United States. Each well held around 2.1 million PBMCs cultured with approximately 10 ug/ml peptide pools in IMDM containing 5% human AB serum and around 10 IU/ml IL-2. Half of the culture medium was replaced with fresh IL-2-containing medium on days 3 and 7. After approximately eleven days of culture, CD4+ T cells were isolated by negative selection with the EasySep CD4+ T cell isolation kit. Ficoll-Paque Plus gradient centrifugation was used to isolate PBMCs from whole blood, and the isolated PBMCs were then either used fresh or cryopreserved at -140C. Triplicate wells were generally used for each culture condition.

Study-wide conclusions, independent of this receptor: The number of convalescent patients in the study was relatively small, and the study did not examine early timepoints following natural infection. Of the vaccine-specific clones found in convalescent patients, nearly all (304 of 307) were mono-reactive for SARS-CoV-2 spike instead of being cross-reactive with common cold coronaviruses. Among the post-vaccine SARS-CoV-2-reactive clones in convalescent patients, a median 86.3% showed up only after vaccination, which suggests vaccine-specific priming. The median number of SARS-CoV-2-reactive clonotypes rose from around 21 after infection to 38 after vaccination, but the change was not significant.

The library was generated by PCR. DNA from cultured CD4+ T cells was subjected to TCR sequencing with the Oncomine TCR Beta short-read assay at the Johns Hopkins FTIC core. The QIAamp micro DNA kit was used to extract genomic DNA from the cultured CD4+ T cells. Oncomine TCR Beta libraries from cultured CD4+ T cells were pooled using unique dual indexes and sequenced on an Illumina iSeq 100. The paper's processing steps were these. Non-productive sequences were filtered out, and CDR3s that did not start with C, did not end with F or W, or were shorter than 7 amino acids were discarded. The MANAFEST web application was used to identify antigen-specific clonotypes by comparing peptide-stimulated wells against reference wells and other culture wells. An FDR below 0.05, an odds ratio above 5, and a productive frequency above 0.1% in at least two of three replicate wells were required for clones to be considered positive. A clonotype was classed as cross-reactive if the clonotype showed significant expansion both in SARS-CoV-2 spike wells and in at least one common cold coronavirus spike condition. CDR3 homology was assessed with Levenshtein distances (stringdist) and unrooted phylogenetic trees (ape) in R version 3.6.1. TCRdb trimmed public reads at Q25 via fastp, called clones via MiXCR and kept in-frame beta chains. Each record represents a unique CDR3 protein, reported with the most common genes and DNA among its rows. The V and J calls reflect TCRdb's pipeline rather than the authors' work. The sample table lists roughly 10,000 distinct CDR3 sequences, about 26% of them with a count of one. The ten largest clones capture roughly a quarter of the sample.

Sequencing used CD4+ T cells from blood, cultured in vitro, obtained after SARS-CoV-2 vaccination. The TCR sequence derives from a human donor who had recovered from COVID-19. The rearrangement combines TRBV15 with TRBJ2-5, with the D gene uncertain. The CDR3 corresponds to CATSSSFRTQYF. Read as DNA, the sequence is TGTGCCACCAGCTCATCCTTCCGGACCCAGTACTTC.